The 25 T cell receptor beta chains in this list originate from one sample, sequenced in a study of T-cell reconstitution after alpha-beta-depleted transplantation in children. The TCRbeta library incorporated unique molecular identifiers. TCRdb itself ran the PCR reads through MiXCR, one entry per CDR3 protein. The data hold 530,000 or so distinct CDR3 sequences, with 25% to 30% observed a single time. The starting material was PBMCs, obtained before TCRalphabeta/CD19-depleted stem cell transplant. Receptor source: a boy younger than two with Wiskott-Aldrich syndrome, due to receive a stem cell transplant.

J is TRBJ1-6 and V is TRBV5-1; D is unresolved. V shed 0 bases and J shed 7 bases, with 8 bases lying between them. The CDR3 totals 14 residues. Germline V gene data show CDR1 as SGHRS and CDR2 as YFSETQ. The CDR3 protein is CASSLEGLNSPLHF. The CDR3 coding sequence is TGCGCCAGCAGCTTGGAGGGTCTAAATTCACCCCTCCACTTT.

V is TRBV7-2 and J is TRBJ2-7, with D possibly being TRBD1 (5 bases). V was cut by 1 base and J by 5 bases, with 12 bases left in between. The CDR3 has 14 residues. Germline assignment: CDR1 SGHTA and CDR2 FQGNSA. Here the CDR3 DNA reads TGTGCCAGCAGCTTAGGGGTCGGCAGGGACGAGCAGTACTTC. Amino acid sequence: CASSLGVGRDEQYF.

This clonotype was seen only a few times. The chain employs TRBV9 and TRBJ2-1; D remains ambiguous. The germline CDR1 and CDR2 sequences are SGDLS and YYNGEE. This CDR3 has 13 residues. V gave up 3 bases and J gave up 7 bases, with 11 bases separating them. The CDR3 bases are TGTGCCAGCAGCGCCACAGTGGTTAATGAGCAGTTCTTC. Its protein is CASSATVVNEQFF. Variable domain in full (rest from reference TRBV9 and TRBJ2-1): DSGVTQTPKHLITATGQRVTLRCSPRSGDLSVYWYQQSLDQGLQFLIQYYNGEERAKGNILERFSAQQFPDLHSELNLSSLELGDSALYFCASSATVVNEQFFGPGTRLTVL.

Here the CDR3 DNA reads TGTGCCAGCAGCCAAGGGCTAGCGGGAGTAAAAAGCGAGCAGTACTTC. Its translation: CASSQGLAGVKSEQYF. The rearrangement joins TRBV14 to TRBJ2-7, with TRBD2 matching over 10 bases. J lost 6 bases, V lost 1 base, and 9 bases had no gene match. Germline V gene lookup returns CDR1 SGHDN and CDR2 FVKESK. The CDR3 length is 16 residues.

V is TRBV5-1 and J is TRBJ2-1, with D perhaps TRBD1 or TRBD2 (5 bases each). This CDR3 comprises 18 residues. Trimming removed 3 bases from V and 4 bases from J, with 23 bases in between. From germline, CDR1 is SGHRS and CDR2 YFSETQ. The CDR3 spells CASSWDTTGTVYYNEQFF. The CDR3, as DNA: TGCGCCAGCAGCTGGGATACAACCGGGACGGTATATTACAATGAGCAGTTCTTC. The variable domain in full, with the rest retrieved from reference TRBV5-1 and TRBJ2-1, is KAGVTQTPRYLIKTRGQQVTLSCSPISGHRSVSWYQQTPGQGLQFLFEYFSETQRNKGNFPGRFSGRQFSNSRSEMNVSTLELGDSALYLCASSWDTTGTVYYNEQFFGPGTRLTVL.

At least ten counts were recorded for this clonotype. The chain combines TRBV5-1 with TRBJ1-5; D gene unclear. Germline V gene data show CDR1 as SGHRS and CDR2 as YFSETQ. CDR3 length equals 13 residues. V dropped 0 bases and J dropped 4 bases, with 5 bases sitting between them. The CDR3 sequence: CASSLGLNQPQHF. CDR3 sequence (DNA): TGCGCCAGCAGCTTGGGTCTTAATCAGCCCCAGCATTTT.

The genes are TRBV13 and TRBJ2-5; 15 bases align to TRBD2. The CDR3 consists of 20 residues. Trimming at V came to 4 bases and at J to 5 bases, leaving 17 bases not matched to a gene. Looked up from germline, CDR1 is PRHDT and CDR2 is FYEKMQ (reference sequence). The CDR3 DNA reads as TGTGCCAGCAGCTCCTACCGGAGGACTAGCGGGAGGGGTGTTGCGGAGACCCAGTACTTC. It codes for CASSSYRRTSGRGVAETQYF.

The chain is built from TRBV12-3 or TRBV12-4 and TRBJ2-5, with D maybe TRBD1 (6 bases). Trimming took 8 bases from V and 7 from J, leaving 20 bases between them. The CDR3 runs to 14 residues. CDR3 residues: CASGQFVQPGTQYF. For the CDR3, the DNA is TGTGCCAGCGGACAGTTTGTGCAGCCCGGGACCCAGTACTTC.

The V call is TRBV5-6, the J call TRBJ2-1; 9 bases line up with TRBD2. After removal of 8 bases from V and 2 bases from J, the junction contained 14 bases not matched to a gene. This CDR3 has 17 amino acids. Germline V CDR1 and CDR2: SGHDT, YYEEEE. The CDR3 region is CARGEGRLAEPYNEQFF. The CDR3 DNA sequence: TGTGCCAGGGGCGAAGGGCGACTAGCGGAGCCCTACAATGAGCAGTTCTTC.

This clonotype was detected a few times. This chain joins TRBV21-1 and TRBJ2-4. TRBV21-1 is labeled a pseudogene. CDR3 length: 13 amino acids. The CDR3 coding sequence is TGTGCCAGCAGCAGGGCAGCCAAAAACATTCAGTACTTC. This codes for CASSRAAKNIQYF.

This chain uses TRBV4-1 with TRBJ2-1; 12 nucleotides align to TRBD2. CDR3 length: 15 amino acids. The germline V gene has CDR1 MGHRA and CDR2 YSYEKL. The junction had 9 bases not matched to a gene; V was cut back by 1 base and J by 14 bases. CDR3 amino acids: CASSQVRLAGVTKFF. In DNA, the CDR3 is TGCGCCAGCAGCCAAGTCCGACTAGCGGGAGTCACCAAGTTCTTC.

This chain's CDR3 is CASSPLGQGLLKAGANVLTF. The CDR3 DNA reads as TGCGCCAGCAGCCCTCTCGGACAGGGCCTATTAAAAGCTGGGGCCAACGTCCTGACTTTC. The rearrangement uses TRBV5-1 and TRBJ2-6; 8 nucleotides line up with TRBD1. Germline CDR1 is SGHRS and CDR2 is YFSETQ. The CDR3 extends over 20 amino acids. Trimming took 4 bases from V and 2 from J; bases not matched to a gene: 17.

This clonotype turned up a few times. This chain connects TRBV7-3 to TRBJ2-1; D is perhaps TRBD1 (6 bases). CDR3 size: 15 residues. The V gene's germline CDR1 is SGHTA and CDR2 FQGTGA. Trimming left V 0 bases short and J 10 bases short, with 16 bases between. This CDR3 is CASSLTSRGRVEQFF. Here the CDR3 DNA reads TGTGCCAGCAGCTTAACGTCCAGGGGACGGGTCGAGCAGTTCTTC.

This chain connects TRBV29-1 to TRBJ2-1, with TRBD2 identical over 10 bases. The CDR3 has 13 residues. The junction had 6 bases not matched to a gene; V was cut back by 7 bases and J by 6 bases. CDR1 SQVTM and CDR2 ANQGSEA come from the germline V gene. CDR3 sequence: CSAEGTSANEQFF. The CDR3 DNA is TGCAGCGCCGAGGGGACTAGCGCCAATGAGCAGTTCTTC.

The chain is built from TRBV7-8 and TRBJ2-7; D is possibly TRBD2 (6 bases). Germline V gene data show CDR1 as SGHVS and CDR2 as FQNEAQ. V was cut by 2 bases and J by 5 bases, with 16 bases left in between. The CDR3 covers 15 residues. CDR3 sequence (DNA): TGTGCCAGCAGCTTAAGGCGGGACGTTATCCACGAGCAGTACTTC. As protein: CASSLRRDVIHEQYF.

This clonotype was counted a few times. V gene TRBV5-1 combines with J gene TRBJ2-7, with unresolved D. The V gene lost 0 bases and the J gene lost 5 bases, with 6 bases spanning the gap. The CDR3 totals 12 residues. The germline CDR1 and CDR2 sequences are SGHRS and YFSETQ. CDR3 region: CASSLALDEQYF. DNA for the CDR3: TGCGCCAGCAGCTTGGCCCTCGACGAGCAGTACTTC.

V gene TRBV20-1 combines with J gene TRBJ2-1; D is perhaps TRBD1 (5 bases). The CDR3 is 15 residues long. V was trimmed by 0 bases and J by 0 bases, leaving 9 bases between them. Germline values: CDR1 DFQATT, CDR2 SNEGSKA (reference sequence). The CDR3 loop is CSARDRTGSYNEQFF. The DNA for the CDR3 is TGCAGTGCTAGAGATCGAACAGGCTCCTACAATGAGCAGTTCTTC.

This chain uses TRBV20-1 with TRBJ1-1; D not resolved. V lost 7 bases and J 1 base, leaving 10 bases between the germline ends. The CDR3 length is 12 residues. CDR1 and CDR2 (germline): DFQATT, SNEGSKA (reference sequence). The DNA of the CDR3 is TGCAGTGTTGCCGACAAGAACACTGAAGCTTTCTTT. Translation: CSVADKNTEAFF.

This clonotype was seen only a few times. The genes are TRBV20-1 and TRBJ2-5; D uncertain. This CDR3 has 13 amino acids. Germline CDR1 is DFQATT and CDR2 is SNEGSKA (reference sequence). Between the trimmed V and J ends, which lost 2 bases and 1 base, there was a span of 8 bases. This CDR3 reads CSARPGLQETQYF. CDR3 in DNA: TGCAGTGCTAGACCCGGGCTCCAAGAGACCCAGTACTTC.

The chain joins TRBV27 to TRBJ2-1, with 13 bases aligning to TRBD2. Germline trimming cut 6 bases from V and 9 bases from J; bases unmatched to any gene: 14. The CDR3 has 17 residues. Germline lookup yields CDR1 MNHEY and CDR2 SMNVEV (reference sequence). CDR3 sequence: CASSRPGGTSGMGEQFF. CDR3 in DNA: TGTGCCAGCAGCCGCCCCGGGGGGACTAGCGGGATGGGTGAGCAGTTCTTC.

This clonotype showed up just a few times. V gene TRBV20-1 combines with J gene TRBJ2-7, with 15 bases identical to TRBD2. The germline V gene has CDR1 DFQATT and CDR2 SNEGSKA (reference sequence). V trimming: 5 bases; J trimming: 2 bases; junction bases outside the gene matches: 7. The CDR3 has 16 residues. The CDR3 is CSASGTSGRPTYEQYF. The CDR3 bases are TGCAGTGCTTCCGGGACTAGCGGGAGGCCGACCTACGAGCAGTACTTC.

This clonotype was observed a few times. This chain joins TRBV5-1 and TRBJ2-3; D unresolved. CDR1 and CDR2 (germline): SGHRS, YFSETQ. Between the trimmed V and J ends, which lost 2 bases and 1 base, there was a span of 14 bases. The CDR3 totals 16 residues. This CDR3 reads CASSFRPSSGTDTQYF. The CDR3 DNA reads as TGCGCCAGCAGCTTCCGCCCGTCTTCAGGCACAGATACGCAGTATTTT.

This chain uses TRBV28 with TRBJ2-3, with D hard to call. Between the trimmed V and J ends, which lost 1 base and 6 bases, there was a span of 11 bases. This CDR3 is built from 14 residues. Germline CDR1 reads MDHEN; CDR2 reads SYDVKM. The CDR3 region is CASSLSTYLDTQYF. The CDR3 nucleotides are TGTGCCAGCAGTTTATCGACCTACTTGGATACGCAGTATTTT.

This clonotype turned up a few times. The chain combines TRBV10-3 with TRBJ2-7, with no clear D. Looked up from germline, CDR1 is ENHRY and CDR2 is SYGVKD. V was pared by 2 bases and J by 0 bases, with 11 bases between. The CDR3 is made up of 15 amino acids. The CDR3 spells CAISESQFNSYEQYF. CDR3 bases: TGTGCCATCAGTGAGAGTCAATTCAACTCCTACGAGCAGTACTTC.

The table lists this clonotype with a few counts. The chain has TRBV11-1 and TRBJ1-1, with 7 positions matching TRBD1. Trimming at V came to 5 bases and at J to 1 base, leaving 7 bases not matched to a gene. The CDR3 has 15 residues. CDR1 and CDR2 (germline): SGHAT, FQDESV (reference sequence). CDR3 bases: TGTGCCAGCAGCAACCGACAGGGACCGAACACTGAAGCTTTCTTT. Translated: CASSNRQGPNTEAFF.